One sample yielded the 17 T cell receptor beta chains listed below, sequenced in a study of blood T cell repertoires in COVID-19. The method was immunoSEQ multiplex PCR; TCRdb's version includes in-frame clones alone and lacks a portion of them. The table records about 40,000 clones, 80% of them present only once. The sample consisted of peripheral blood. The receptor source for this set is an older man with active or convalescent COVID-19.

The table lists this clone with a few counts. This chain joins TRBV6-5 and TRBJ2-7; tentatively, D is TRBD2 (6 bases). CDR1 and CDR2 (germline): MNHEY, SVGAGI. The CDR3 contains 13 residues. The V end lost 2 bases, the J end lost 5 bases, and 10 bases lay between the germline ends. The CDR3 region has the DNA TGTGCCAGCAGTTACGGGGGAGGAAACGAGCAGTACTTC. Translated, it gives CASSYGGGNEQYF.

The chain combines TRBV9 with TRBJ2-5; TRBD1 is a possible D gene (6 bases). Germline V gives CDR1 SGDLS, CDR2 YYNGEE. V lost 3 bases and J lost 5, with 17 bases in between. This CDR3 region has 15 residues. The CDR3 here is CASSASGASEETQYF. In nucleotides, the CDR3 is TGTGCCAGCAGCGCCTCAGGGGCCAGCGAGGAGACCCAGTACTTC. Together with reference TRBV9 and TRBJ2-5, the CDR3 gives the full variable domain: DSGVTQTPKHLITATGQRVTLRCSPRSGDLSVYWYQQSLDQGLQFLIQYYNGEERAKGNILERFSAQQFPDLHSELNLSSLELGDSALYFCASSASGASEETQYFGPGTRLLVL.

V gene TRBV6-2 or TRBV6-3 combines with J gene TRBJ2-1; possible D gene TRBD2, 5 bases. With 2 bases removed from V and 6 bases from J, the gap between germline ends came to 5 bases. Germline CDR1 and CDR2: MNHEY and SVGEGT. This CDR3 has 12 residues. The CDR3 is CASSYAGNEQFF. Here the CDR3 DNA reads TGTGCCAGCAGTTACGCGGGCAATGAGCAGTTCTTC.

V gene TRBV7-8 combines with J gene TRBJ1-5; D is perhaps TRBD1 (5 bases). Trimming removed 1 base at V and 3 bases at J, with 10 bases between. The CDR3 sequence is 15 residues long. Germline CDR1 reads SGHVS; CDR2 reads FQNEAQ. The CDR3 coding sequence is TGTGCCAGCAGCTTAGATGGAGGGGCCAATCAGCCCCAGCATTTT. Protein sequence: CASSLDGGANQPQHF. The full variable domain, rest sourced from reference TRBV7-8 and TRBJ1-5, is GAGVSQSPRYKVAKRGQDVALRCDPISGHVSLFWYQQALGQGPEFLTYFQNEAQLDKSGLPSDRFFAERPEGSVSTLKIQRTQQEDSAVYLCASSLDGGANQPQHFGDGTRLSIL.

The chain carries TRBV19 and TRBJ1-1; TRBD1 agrees at 7 bases. With V trimmed by 6 bases and J by 0 bases, 10 bases remained unmatched. Germline V gives CDR1 LNHDA, CDR2 SQIVND (reference sequence). CDR3 length equals 16 residues. Here the CDR3 DNA reads TGTGCCAGTAGGGCGGCGCGGACAGGATTGAACACTGAAGCTTTCTTT. Translated: CASRAARTGLNTEAFF.

This clone appeared a single time. The chain recombines TRBV7-3 with TRBJ1-2; TRBD1 is a possible D gene (5 bases). This CDR3 contains 14 residues. V gave up 4 bases and J gave up 7 bases, with 16 bases separating them. Germline loops: CDR1 SGHTA, CDR2 FQGTGA. CDR3: CASSSIPGQGGYTF. CDR3 in DNA: TGTGCCAGCAGCTCTATTCCAGGGCAGGGTGGCTACACCTTC.

This sequence joins TRBV5-1 and TRBJ2-2; D possibly corresponds to TRBD1 (5 bases). Germline assignment: CDR1 SGHRS and CDR2 YFSETQ. The CDR3 extends over 15 amino acids. V lost 4 bases and J lost 1, with 11 bases in between. The CDR3 DNA reads as TGCGCCAGCAGCGTCCAGGGTTTGAACACCGGGGAGCTGTTTTTT. It encodes CASSVQGLNTGELFF.

The chain has TRBV14 and TRBJ2-1, with D perhaps matching TRBD2 (5 bases). The CDR3 covers 12 residues. Trimming shortened V by 3 bases and J by 10 bases, and 10 bases separated the two germline ends. In germline, CDR1 is SGHDN, CDR2 FVKESK. The CDR3, as DNA: TGTGCCAGCAGCCAGGAGGTGATGGAGCAGTTCTTC. This translates into CASSQEVMEQFF.

This clone showed up just once. The chain couples TRBV30 to TRBJ2-3; 7 bases align to TRBD2. The CDR3 is 16 amino acids. The ends lost 2 bases at V and 1 base at J; junction bases unmatched: 9. Germline V CDR1 and CDR2: GTSNPN, SVGIG (reference sequence). The CDR3: CAWSSRTRGGTDTQYF. In nucleotides, the CDR3 is TGTGCCTGGAGTTCACGGACTAGGGGAGGCACAGATACGCAGTATTTT. The full variable domain, in which reference TRBV30 and TRBJ2-3 provide the parts outside the CDR3, is SQTIHQWPATLVQPVGSPLSLECTVEGTSNPNLYWYRQAAGRGLQLLFYSVGIGQISSEVPQNLSASRPQDRQFILSSKKLLLSDSGFYLCAWSSRTRGGTDTQYFGPGTRLTVL.

The J gene is TRBJ1-5, the V gene TRBV7-2, with 8 bases aligning to TRBD1. Germline values: CDR1 SGHTA, CDR2 FQGNSA. This CDR3 has 15 amino acids. V dropped 1 base and J dropped 4; count of bases not matched to a gene: 3. The CDR3 nucleotides are TGTGCCAGCAGCTTAGGAGGGACAGGTAATCAGCCCCAGCATTTT. This encodes CASSLGGTGNQPQHF.

V and J are TRBV7-9 and TRBJ1-2; D is undetermined. Trimming shortened V by 1 base and J by 4 bases, and 10 bases separated the two germline ends. This CDR3 has 14 amino acids. Germline values: CDR1 SEHNR, CDR2 FQNEAQ (reference sequence). The CDR3 region is CASSLGGLAYGYTF. The CDR3 nucleotides read TGTGCCAGCAGCTTAGGAGGGCTGGCCTATGGCTACACCTTC.

The rearrangement joins TRBV30 to TRBJ2-7; 7 positions match TRBD2. The CDR3 contains 14 residues. The V and J ends lost 1 base and 2 bases, in that order; junction bases with no gene match: 5. Looked up from germline, CDR1 is GTSNPN and CDR2 is SVGIG (reference sequence). CDR3 DNA sequence: TGTGCCTGGAGTGGACTAGCCGTTACCTACGAGCAGTACTTC. This codes for CAWSGLAVTYEQYF.

The chain joins TRBV19 to TRBJ1-5; D is perhaps TRBD1 (6 bases). V was pared by 5 bases and J by 4 bases, with 18 bases between. The CDR3 totals 16 residues. Germline-derived CDR1 and CDR2 are LNHDA and SQIVND (reference sequence). This CDR3 is CASSWNRAMKNQPQHF. The CDR3 DNA reads TGTGCCAGTAGTTGGAACAGGGCTATGAAAAATCAGCCCCAGCATTTT.

V and J are TRBV7-2 and TRBJ1-4, with D possibly being TRBD1 (5 bases). Trimming cost V 3 bases and J 3 bases, with 11 bases left between them. The germline gives CDR1 SGHTA, CDR2 FQGNSA. The CDR3 consists of 15 residues. The CDR3 is CASSFVGLSNEKLFF. CDR3 nucleotide sequence: TGTGCCAGCAGCTTCGTGGGGCTGTCTAATGAAAAACTGTTTTTT.

This clone was observed a few times. The J gene is TRBJ2-1, the V gene TRBV6-2 or TRBV6-3; no clear D gene. The length of the CDR3 is 16 residues. Trimming removed 0 bases at V and 0 bases at J, with 9 bases between. The germline V gene encodes CDR1 MNHEY and CDR2 SVGEGT. The CDR3 DNA follows: TGTGCCAGCAGTTACTCTTACCGGTCCTCCTACAATGAGCAGTTCTTC. Amino acid sequence: CASSYSYRSSYNEQFF.

The genes are TRBV12-1 and TRBJ1-2; the table's D call of TRBD1 was not tested on the DNA. TRBV12-1 is described as a pseudogene. The CDR3 length is 14 residues. The CDR3 DNA follows: TGTGCCAGCAGTCCAACGGACAGGGGGGCTGGCTACACCTTC. Residues: CASSPTDRGAGYTF.

J is TRBJ1-6 and V is TRBV30; perhaps TRBD1 as D (5 bases). The germline V gene encodes CDR1 GTSNPN and CDR2 SVGIG (reference sequence). CDR3 size: 16 residues. Trimming took 3 bases from V and 0 from J, leaving 12 bases between them. CDR3 residues: CAWRKQVNSYNSPLHF. The DNA for the CDR3 is TGTGCCTGGAGGAAACAGGTTAACTCCTATAATTCACCCCTCCACTTT.